This T cell receptor beta chain was sequenced for a study of cytomegalovirus exposure and HLA in healthy donors. Study-wide results and caveats: In vitro assays verified that three CMV-associated chains recognized CMV antigens specifically. The study flagged some 180 TCR beta chains as cytomegalovirus-associated.

Using immunoSEQ multiplex PCR, the repertoire was profiled, and TCRdb retains in-frame clones only, with some absent. Of 150,000 or so clones listed, 70% to 90% were seen once; the top ten hold approximately 20%. V gave up 0 bases and J gave up 4 bases, with 9 bases separating them. The length of the CDR3 is 14 residues. Germline V lookup: CDR1 MNHNS, CDR2 SASEGT. In regard to this clone: Its antigen remains unidentified.

The sequence was obtained from a young man in good health and CMV-seropositive. The specimen sequenced was PBMCs. The chain recombines TRBV6-1 with TRBJ1-2, with D perhaps TRBD1 (5 bases). CDR3 nucleotides: TGTGCCAGCAGTGAAGCCGGGGGGTCCTATGGCTACACCTTC. Amino acids: CASSEAGGSYGYTF.